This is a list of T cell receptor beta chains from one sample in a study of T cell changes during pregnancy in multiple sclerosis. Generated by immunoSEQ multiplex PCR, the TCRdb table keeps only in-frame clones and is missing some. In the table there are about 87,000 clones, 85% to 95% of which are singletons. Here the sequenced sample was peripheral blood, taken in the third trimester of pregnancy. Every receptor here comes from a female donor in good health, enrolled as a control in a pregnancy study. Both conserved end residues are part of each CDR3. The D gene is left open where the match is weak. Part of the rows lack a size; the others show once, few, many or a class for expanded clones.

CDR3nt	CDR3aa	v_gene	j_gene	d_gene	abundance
TGTGCCAGCAGCTCCCGACTAGCGGCCTACGAGCAGTACTTC	CASSSRLAAYEQYF	TRBV11-2	TRBJ2-7	TRBD2	-
TGTGCCAGCAGCTTAGACGGCCGATCGGGTGAGACCACTGAAGCTTTCTTT	CASSLDGRSGETTEAFF	TRBV7-9	TRBJ1-1	-	-
TGTGCCAGTAAACAGGGAACGGGCAATCAGCCCCAGCATTTT	CASKQGTGNQPQHF	TRBV2	TRBJ1-5	-	-
TGCGCCAGCAGCTTGGTTTTAGCGGGAGGGGAGACCCAGTACTTC	CASSLVLAGGETQYF	TRBV5-1	TRBJ2-5	TRBD2	-
TGTGCCAGCAGTAGCCGCCGGGACAAATTGCACGAGCAGTACTTC	CASSSRRDKLHEQYF	TRBV7-9	TRBJ2-7	-	-
TGCAGCGTTGGATCTACCGTGGAGTTCTTC	CSVGSTVEFF	TRBV29-1	TRBJ2-1	-	few
TGCAGCGTTGCCCGGTCGACGGGTCCAGATACGCAGTATTTT	CSVARSTGPDTQYF	TRBV29-1	TRBJ2-3	-	few
TGCGCCAGCAGCTTTACTCCTAGCGGGACGAGCTCCTACAATGAGCAGTTCTTC	CASSFTPSGTSSYNEQFF	TRBV5-1	TRBJ2-1	TRBD2	-
TGTGCCATCAGTGAGCAGAGTTTCAGGGGGAGAGTTGGAGAAAAACTGTTTTTT	CAISEQSFRGRVGEKLFF	TRBV10-3	TRBJ1-4	TRBD1	-
TGCGCCAGCAGCCAAGGGCACGGCAGGTACCAGCATTTT	CASSQGHGRYQHF	TRBV4-1	TRBJ1-5	-	-
TGTGCCAGCAGCTCGGAGCAGTTCTTC	CASSSEQFF	TRBV7-9	TRBJ2-1	-	-
TGTGCCAGCAGTCTGGGGGGAACTGGGGCCAACGTCCTGACTTTC	CASSLGGTGANVLTF	TRBV6-1	TRBJ2-6	-	once
TGTGCCTCCACGGGACTAGCAAACGAGCAGTACTTC	CASTGLANEQYF	TRBV11-2	TRBJ2-7	TRBD2	many
TGTGCCAGCAGCGTACAGGGGAATCGAGACACCATATATTTT	CASSVQGNRDTIYF	TRBV11-2	TRBJ1-3	TRBD1	-
TGTGCCAGCAGCTTGGACAGTAAGAGCCCACCTCAGTACTTC	CASSLDSKSPPQYF	TRBV5-4	TRBJ2-4	-	-
TGTGCCAGCTCACCACGAACTAGCGGGAGCTCCTACGAGCAGTACTTC	CASSPRTSGSSYEQYF	TRBV18	TRBJ2-7	TRBD2	-